The rows below give T cell receptor beta chains drawn from one sample of a study of graft-versus-host responses after intestinal transplantation. Produced via immunoSEQ multiplex PCR; TCRdb's table is partial and in-frame only. The table has approximately 63,000 clones, around 90% seen once. The sequencing here drew on ileum tissue, taken 350 to 400 days after transplant. The source is a human patient who received an intestinal transplant, so some T cells may come from the graft donor. The CDR3 runs from the conserved cysteine through the conserved F or W. D genes are given only for firm matches. For some rows the clone size is stated as once, few or many, or as a class when expanded; others skip it.

d_gene,v_gene,len,j_gene,abundance,CDR3aa,CDR3nt
.,TRBV5-1,15,TRBJ1-2,few,CASSLVNGLTEGYTF,TGCGCCAGCAGCTTGGTGAATGGCCTGACAGAAGGCTACACCTTC
.,TRBV7-9,14,TRBJ1-5,.,CASSRTDSNQPQHF,TGTGCCAGCAGTCGGACAGATAGCAATCAGCCCCAGCATTTT
TRBD1,TRBV6-5,15,TRBJ1-4,.,CASSPQGALNEKLFF,TGTGCCAGCAGCCCACAGGGGGCCCTTAATGAAAAACTGTTTTTT
TRBD1,TRBV7-9,15,TRBJ2-2,.,CASSPGQGDTGELFF,TGTGCCAGCAGCCCGGGACAGGGGGACACCGGGGAGCTGTTTTTT
.,TRBV6-1,16,TRBJ2-6,.,CASSEDRGTGANVLTF,TGTGCCAGCAGTGAAGATCGGGGGACTGGGGCCAACGTCCTGACTTTC
.,TRBV7-9,15,TRBJ1-2,.,CASSLAGGLGYGYTF,TGTGCCAGCAGCTTAGCTGGGGGGCTAGGCTATGGCTACACCTTC
TRBD2,TRBV6-1,15,TRBJ2-7,.,CASSEASGGAYEQYF,TGTGCCAGCAGTGAAGCTAGCGGGGGGGCCTACGAGCAGTACTTC
.,TRBV11-2,11,TRBJ2-1,.,CASSQGTEQFF,TGTGCCAGCAGCCAAGGGACCGAGCAGTTCTTC
.,TRBV5-4,13,TRBJ1-2,.,CASSFGGPGGYTF,TGTGCCAGCAGCTTCGGGGGGCCAGGTGGCTACACCTTC
.,TRBV12-5,14,TRBJ1-5,.,CASGLGAPNQPQHF,TGTGCTAGTGGTTTAGGGGCACCCAATCAGCCCCAGCATTTT
TRBD1,TRBV6-5,14,TRBJ1-6,.,CASTYGTAGSPLHF,TGTGCCAGCACTTACGGGACAGCGGGCTCACCCCTCCACTTT
.,TRBV9,14,TRBJ2-4,.,CASSVGASENIQYF,TGTGCCAGCAGCGTAGGAGCTAGCGAGAACATTCAGTACTTC
.,TRBV4-1,11,TRBJ2-5,.,CASSAGSEQYF,TGCGCCAGCAGCGCCGGTAGTGAGCAGTACTTC
TRBD2,TRBV28,15,TRBJ2-5,.,CASSSDGGVKETQYF,TGTGCCAGCAGTTCCGATGGGGGGGTTAAGGAGACCCAGTACTTC
.,TRBV29-1,11,TRBJ1-1,.,CSVHMNTEAFF,TGCAGCGTTCACATGAACACTGAAGCTTTCTTT
.,TRBV28,17,TRBJ2-3,.,CASSFPKGGALTDTQYF,TGTGCCAGCAGTTTCCCTAAGGGGGGGGCCCTCACAGATACGCAGTATTTT
.,TRBV29-1,13,TRBJ1-5,.,CSATTSRNQPQHF,TGCAGCGCCACGACGTCTCGGAATCAGCCCCAGCATTTT
.,TRBV7-2,16,TRBJ1-4,few,CASSLANRATNEKLFF,TGTGCCAGCAGCTTAGCCAACCGTGCAACTAATGAAAAACTGTTTTTT
TRBD1,TRBV5-4,12,TRBJ1-2,.,CASSLQGDGYTF,TGTGCCAGCAGCCTCCAGGGGGACGGCTACACCTTC
TRBD1,TRBV28,12,TRBJ2-1,.,CASKTGRDEQFF,TGTGCCAGCAAGACAGGGCGGGATGAGCAGTTCTTC
TRBD2,TRBV13,13,TRBJ2-7,.,CASSPGGSYEQYF,TGTGCCAGCAGCCCCGGGGGGTCCTACGAGCAGTACTTC
TRBD1,TRBV6-5,12,TRBJ1-2,.,CASSSGGRGYTF,TGTGCCAGCAGCTCAGGGGGAAGGGGCTACACCTTC
.,TRBV7-9,14,TRBJ1-1,.,CASSISGLNTEAFF,TGTGCCAGCAGCATCAGTGGGTTGAACACTGAAGCTTTCTTT
TRBD1,TRBV15,17,TRBJ2-5,.,CATSRKTGGASRGEQYF,TGTGCCACCAGCAGAAAGACAGGGGGCGCCTCCAGGGGGGAGCAGTACTTC
.,TRBV11-2,13,TRBJ1-2,.,CASSLDDSRGYTF,TGTGCCAGCAGCTTAGATGACAGCCGAGGCTACACCTTC
.,TRBV5-5,15,TRBJ1-5,.,CASSFSVESNQPQHF,TGTGCCAGCAGCTTCAGCGTCGAGAGCAATCAGCCCCAGCATTTT
.,TRBV10-3,13,TRBJ1-2,.,CAITLSRAGGYTF,TGTGCCATCACACTTAGCCGGGCGGGAGGCTACACCTTC
.,TRBV7-2,15,TRBJ2-7,.,CASSSPEPPLYEQYF,TGTGCCAGCAGCTCGCCGGAACCCCCGCTATACGAGCAGTACTTC
.,TRBV28,13,TRBJ2-7,once,CASSLGGVYEQYF,TGTGCCAGCAGTTTAGGCGGGGTCTACGAGCAGTACTTC
.,TRBV25-1,11,TRBJ2-7,once,CASGEGSEQYF,TGTGCCAGCGGAGAGGGGAGCGAGCAGTACTTC
.,TRBV4-2,13,TRBJ2-5,.,CASSVDSQETQYF,TGTGCCAGCAGCGTGGACAGCCAAGAGACCCAGTACTTC
TRBD1,TRBV2,15,TRBJ1-6,.,CASNPSQGANSPLHF,TGTGCCAGCAACCCATCACAGGGGGCTAATTCACCCCTCCACTTT
.,TRBV6-5,13,TRBJ2-7,.,CAGSYSKVGEQYF,TGTGCCGGCAGTTACTCGAAGGTCGGGGAGCAGTACTTC
.,TRBV7-9,15,TRBJ2-7,.,CASSLEALPPDEQYF,TGTGCCAGCAGCTTAGAGGCCTTACCGCCTGACGAGCAGTACTTC
.,TRBV6-8,15,TRBJ2-5,.,CASSYQRKYQETQYF,TGTGCCAGCAGTTACCAGCGGAAGTACCAAGAGACCCAGTACTTC
TRBD2,TRBV27,17,TRBJ2-1,.,CASSLRGLAQRYNEQFF,TGTGCCAGCAGTTTAAGGGGACTAGCACAACGCTACAATGAGCAGTTCTTC
TRBD2,TRBV9,15,TRBJ2-1,.,CASSASGNSYNEQFF,TGTGCCAGCAGCGCAAGCGGGAATTCCTACAATGAGCAGTTCTTC
TRBD2,TRBV5-1,16,TRBJ2-3,.,CASSIALSGSADTQYF,TGCGCCAGCAGCATAGCACTTAGCGGGAGCGCAGATACGCAGTATTTT
.,TRBV5-6,14,TRBJ1-2,.,CASSLEQTPYGYTF,TGTGCCAGCAGCTTGGAGCAGACTCCCTATGGCTACACCTTC
.,TRBV4-1,16,TRBJ1-5,.,CASSPRGTPGYQPQHF,TGCGCCAGCAGCCCCAGGGGAACCCCAGGGTATCAGCCCCAGCATTTT
TRBD2,TRBV27,13,TRBJ2-5,.,CASRRGRVETQYF,TGTGCCAGCAGGCGGGGGAGGGTAGAGACCCAGTACTTC
.,TRBV27,15,TRBJ1-2,.,CASSSPLGGVYGYTF,TGTGCCAGCAGTTCCCCCCTCGGAGGAGTCTATGGCTACACCTTC